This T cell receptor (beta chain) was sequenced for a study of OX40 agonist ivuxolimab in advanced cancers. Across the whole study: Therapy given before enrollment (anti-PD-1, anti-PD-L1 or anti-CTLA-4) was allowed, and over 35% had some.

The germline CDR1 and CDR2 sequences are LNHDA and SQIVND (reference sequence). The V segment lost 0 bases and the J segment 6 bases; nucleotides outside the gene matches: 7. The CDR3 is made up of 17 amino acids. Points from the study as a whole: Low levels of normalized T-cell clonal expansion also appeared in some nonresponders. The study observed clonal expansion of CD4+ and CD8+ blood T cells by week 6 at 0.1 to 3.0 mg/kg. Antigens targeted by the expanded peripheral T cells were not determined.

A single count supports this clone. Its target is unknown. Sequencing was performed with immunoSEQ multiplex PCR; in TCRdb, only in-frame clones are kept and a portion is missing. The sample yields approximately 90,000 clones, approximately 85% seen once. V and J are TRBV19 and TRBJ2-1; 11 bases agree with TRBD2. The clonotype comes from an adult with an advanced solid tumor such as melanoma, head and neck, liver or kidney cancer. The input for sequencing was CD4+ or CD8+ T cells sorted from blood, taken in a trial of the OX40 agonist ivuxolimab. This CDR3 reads CASSIDLYGTSGNEQFF. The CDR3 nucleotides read TGTGCCAGTAGTATAGATCTATATGGGACTAGCGGCAATGAGCAGTTCTTC. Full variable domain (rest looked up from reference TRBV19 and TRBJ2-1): DGGITQSPKYLFRKEGQNVTLSCEQNLNHDAMYWYRQDPGQGLRLIYYSQIVNDFQKGDIAEGYSVSREKKESFPLTVTSAQKNPTAFYLCASSIDLYGTSGNEQFFGPGTRLTVL.